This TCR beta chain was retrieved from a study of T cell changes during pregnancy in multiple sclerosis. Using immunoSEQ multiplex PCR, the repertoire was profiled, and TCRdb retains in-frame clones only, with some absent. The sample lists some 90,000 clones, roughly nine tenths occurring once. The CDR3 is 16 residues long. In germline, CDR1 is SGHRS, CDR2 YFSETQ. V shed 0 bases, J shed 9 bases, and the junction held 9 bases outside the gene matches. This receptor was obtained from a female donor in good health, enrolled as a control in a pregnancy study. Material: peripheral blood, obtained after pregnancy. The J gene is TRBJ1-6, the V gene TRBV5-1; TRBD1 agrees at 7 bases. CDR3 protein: CASSLERMAGGSPLHF. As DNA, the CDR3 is TGCGCCAGCAGCTTGGAGAGGATGGCAGGGGGTTCACCCCTCCACTTT.